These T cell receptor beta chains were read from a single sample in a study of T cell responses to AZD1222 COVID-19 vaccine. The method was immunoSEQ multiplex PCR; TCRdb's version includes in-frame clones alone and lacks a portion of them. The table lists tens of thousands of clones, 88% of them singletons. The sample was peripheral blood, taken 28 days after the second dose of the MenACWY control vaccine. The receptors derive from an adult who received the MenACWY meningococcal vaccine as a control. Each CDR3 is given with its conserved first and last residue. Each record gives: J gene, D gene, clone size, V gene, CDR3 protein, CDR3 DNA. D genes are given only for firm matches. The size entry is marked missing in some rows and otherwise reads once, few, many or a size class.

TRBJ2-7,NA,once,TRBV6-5,CASSLGEVRSYEQYF,TGTGCCAGCAGCCTCGGGGAGGTCCGAAGCTACGAGCAGTACTTC
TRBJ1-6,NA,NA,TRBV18,CASRTLGLNSPLHF,TGTGCCAGCCGGACGTTAGGCCTTAATTCACCCCTCCACTTT
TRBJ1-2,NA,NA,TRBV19,CASSPWRDGYTF,TGTGCCAGTAGTCCTTGGAGGGATGGCTACACCTTC
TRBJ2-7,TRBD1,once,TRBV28,CASIPGQGAYEQYF,TGTGCCAGCATTCCGGGACAGGGGGCTTACGAGCAGTACTTC
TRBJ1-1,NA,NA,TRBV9,CASSFKGDANTEAFF,TGTGCCAGCAGCTTCAAGGGGGATGCGAACACTGAAGCTTTCTTT
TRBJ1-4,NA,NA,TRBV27,CASSPREGEKLFF,TGTGCCAGCAGCCCCAGGGAGGGTGAAAAACTGTTTTTT
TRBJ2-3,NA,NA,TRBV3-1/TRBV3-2,CASSQDRGSHTDTQYF,TGTGCCAGCAGCCAAGATAGAGGAAGCCACACAGATACGCAGTATTTT
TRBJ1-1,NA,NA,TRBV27,CASSPWAENTEAFF,TGTGCCAGCAGTCCCTGGGCGGAGAACACTGAAGCTTTCTTT
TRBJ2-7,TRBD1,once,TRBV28,CATATGVEQYF,TGTGCCACCGCGACAGGGGTCGAGCAGTACTTC
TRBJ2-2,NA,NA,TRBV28,CAIPGQTGELFF,TGTGCCATCCCCGGGCAAACCGGGGAGCTGTTTTTT
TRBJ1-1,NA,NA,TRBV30,CAWSVRGPMNTEAFF,TGTGCCTGGAGTGTAAGGGGACCCATGAACACTGAAGCTTTCTTT
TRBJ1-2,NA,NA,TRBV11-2,CASSLVSGSYGYTF,TGTGCCAGCAGCTTAGTTTCAGGATCCTATGGCTACACCTTC
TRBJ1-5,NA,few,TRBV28,CASSPDSFVQPQHF,TGTGCCAGCAGTCCGGACAGCTTTGTTCAGCCCCAGCATTTT
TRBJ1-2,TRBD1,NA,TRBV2,CASIRQGGANYGYTF,TGTGCCAGCATTCGGCAGGGGGGCGCAAACTATGGCTACACCTTC
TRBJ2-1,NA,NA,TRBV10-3,CAIAGTLYNEQFF,TGTGCCATCGCGGGAACCCTCTACAATGAGCAGTTCTTC
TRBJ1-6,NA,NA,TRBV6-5,CASSYEGSGNSPLHF,TGTGCCAGCAGTTACGAGGGTTCGGGTAATTCACCCCTCCACTTT
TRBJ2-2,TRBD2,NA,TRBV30,CAWSIRGGGELFF,TGTGCCTGGAGTATCCGGGGGGGCGGGGAGCTGTTTTTT
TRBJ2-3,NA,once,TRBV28,CASTLGGGGGTSTDTQYF,TGTGCCAGCACCTTAGGGGGCGGAGGTGGGACTAGCACAGATACGCAGTATTTT
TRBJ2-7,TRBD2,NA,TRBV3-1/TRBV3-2,CASSRTSGGSYEQYF,TGTGCCAGCAGCCGGACTAGCGGGGGATCCTACGAGCAGTACTTC
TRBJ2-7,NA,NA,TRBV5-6,CASSPTTTGEQYF,TGTGCCAGCAGCCCCACAACTACAGGGGAGCAGTACTTC
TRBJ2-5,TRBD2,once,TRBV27,CASSGGARVEETQYF,TGTGCCAGCAGCGGGGGGGCAAGGGTTGAAGAGACCCAGTACTTC
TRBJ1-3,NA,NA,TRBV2,CASSEGPRATIYF,TGTGCCAGCAGTGAAGGCCCACGCGCCACCATATATTTT